The rows below give T cell receptor beta chains drawn from one sample of a study of T cells in Graves' hyperthyroidism and ophthalmopathy. TCRdb analysed the multiplex PCR reads with MiXCR anew, one entry per CDR3 protein. This sample carries roughly 710,000 distinct CDR3 sequences, approximately 40% of them seen once, and the ten largest clones take more than 25%. Sequencing was carried out using blood. These TCRs come from a woman aged 40 to 55 with Graves' hyperthyroidism. The CDR3 runs from the conserved cysteine through the conserved F or W. The order of the fields is D gene, V gene, clone size, CDR3 protein. D genes are given only for firm matches. Not every row has a clone size; where given, it reads once, few, many or a size class.

>TRBD2|TRBV14|few
CASSQGPAGVSHYEQYF
>.|TRBV7-2|many
CASSSSVNQPQHF
>.|TRBV6-2/TRBV6-3|.
CASSPPGTNEKLFF
>.|TRBV5-1|once
CASSLAGPENEKLFF
>.|TRBV5-6|many
CASSLGRPNTEAFF
>.|TRBV10-3|.
CAISGNTEAF
>TRBD1|TRBV7-2|.
CASSQGDVYQPQHF
>TRBD1|TRBV7-9|.
CASTTDRGLSGNTIYF
>.|TRBV5-1|.
CASSFAPGLSNEKLFF
>.|TRBV19|few
CASRGPSVPQHF
>TRBD2|TRBV7-2|many
CASRTSGGQETQYF
>.|TRBV24-1|many
CATSVHRFGGMNTEAFF
>.|TRBV7-2|.
CASSRSTAGNTIYF
>.|TRBV12-3/TRBV12-4|.
CASSSTRDLREGETQYF
>TRBD2|TRBV7-2|.
CASSPWTSGSKGDEQYF
>TRBD1|TRBV7-9|.
CASSSTGQGANEQYF
>.|TRBV10-1|.
CASGNMQTEAFF
>.|TRBV29-1|.
CSVVRDQGELFF
>TRBD1|TRBV9|few
CASSARQGAIGHTF
>TRBD1|TRBV5-1|.
CASSLDGTDAQPQHF
>.|TRBV25-1|.
CASVAQEVSRETQYF
>.|TRBV12-3/TRBV12-4|few
CASSSDRTGELFF
>.|TRBV7-2|many
CASSQRGGDQPQHF
>.|TRBV5-4|few
CASSYFGRTNEKLFF
>TRBD2|TRBV5-4|.
CASSTTVAGGLTGELFF
>.|TRBV5-8|.
CASSPRLAANNEAFF
>TRBD1|TRBV4-3|.
CASSRTEDRGAFF
>.|TRBV28|.
CASSLSGQPSYEQYF
>.|TRBV24-1|.
CATSVERDSSPDTQYF
>.|TRBV29-1|many
CSAGNEKLFF
>.|TRBV5-1|few
CASSLNPVSNTGELFF
>.|TRBV11-2|.
CASSFSERGGELFF
>.|TRBV7-2|many
CASRPFGPHTEAFF
>.|TRBV9|.
CASSVTALEQFF
>.|TRBV19|.
CAAGTPYTDTQYF
>.|TRBV7-3|.
CASSPTGSGGLFF
>TRBD1|TRBV19|many
CASSPGQGSYGYTF
>.|TRBV20-1|once
CSASKGGVDNEQFF
>.|TRBV28|few
CASSTGLREKLFF
>TRBD1|TRBV29-1|.
CSVERGTERGYTF
>.|TRBV29-1|.
CSVEDGETVYGYTF
>.|TRBV11-2|.
CASSFDRLDTQYF
>TRBD2|TRBV9|.
CASSGSSSGGRDTQYF
>.|TRBV6-5|few
CASSYGPETTNGYTF
>.|TRBV29-1|.
CSGENRNTEAFF
>.|TRBV10-3|few
CASSYSKGYQPQHF
>.|TRBV19|many
CASSINDGQPQHF
>TRBD1|TRBV6-6|.
CASSPPGQVYGYTF
>.|TRBV29-1|.
CSVLGGFLDYGYTF